This TCR beta chain is from a study of tumor-infiltrating lymphocytes in primary liver carcinoma (dated by TCRdb to about 2017). As for the study more broadly: A handful of patients with histopathologically diagnosed primary liver carcinoma underwent surgical resection in China between 2015 and March 2016. A total of roughly 35 specimens from 5 patients, comprising some 25 tumor regions, 5 adjacent noncancerous liver tissues and 5 peripheral blood samples, were covered by TCRbeta repertoire sequencing. Of the five patients, three men and two women aged 30 to 69 years, four had hepatocellular carcinoma and one had combined HCC and intrahepatic cholangiocarcinoma. TCRbeta repertoire sequencing, expression microarrays and whole-exome sequencing were combined in the study across five regions of each liver tumor, with adjacent normal tissue and blood also included. Technical replicate repertoires showed high reproducibility, with mean shared-clone rates about 0.92 and correlation coefficients above 0.95. The five patients had tumors staged T1-T3 N0M0, with maximum diameters ranging from about 4 to 11 cm. Each sample produced roughly 3.65 to 8 million productive TCRbeta reads, and read depth showed no significant difference between tissue types. General study outcomes and caveats: A significantly larger repertoire fraction was made up by the top 250 clones in tumors than in blood (p = 0.039). Comparison of CD4+ and CD8+ T cell repertoires was precluded by the use of bulk unsorted samples. The study included only 4 to 6 patients, and the authors note findings should be validated in a larger study. Only the TCR beta chain was sequenced, so true repertoire diversity is likely underestimated because unpaired alpha chains were not captured. Repertoire overlap was higher between tumor regions (mean about 36%) than tumor-adjacent (approximately 17%) or tumor-blood (14%) pairs, consistent with antigen-driven expansion.

With regard to this clonotype: No cognate antigen has been identified for it. Nothing much larger sits one base from this clone, and base qualities are not available.

The CDR3 goes from the cysteine to the phenylalanine over 14 residues. The read is trimmed to its CDR3 DNA, 42 bases read in frame from base 1. For this chain, trimming is 6 bases at the V end and 4 bases at the J end, and the number of junction bases without a gene match is 7. From the germline V gene, CDR1 is MDHEN and CDR2 is SYDVKM. TRIzol reagent was used to extract blood RNA from unsorted whole blood, while the DNeasy Blood & Tissue kit provided the germline DNA. At the time of sampling, the patients had chronic HBV infection and had not received any treatment. Before surgery, roughly 4 milliliters of peripheral blood were collected into K2EDTA tubes. Using a constant-region primer and ProtoScript II reverse transcriptase, TCRbeta-specific cDNA was reverse-transcribed from about 540 ng total RNA. The TCRbeta libraries were prepared through three rounds of nested multiplex PCR following a slightly modified ARM-PCR procedure. Each of the first two PCR rounds ran for 9 to 11 cycles using multiplex TRBV1-TRBV30 forward primers together with a Cbeta reverse primer. Sample barcodes and Illumina adapters were attached in a final 25-cycle PCR using Deep VentR polymerase. Amplicons of 200-500 bp were gel-purified with a QIAquick gel extraction kit before sequencing. An Illumina HiSeq 2500 was used to sequence the TCRbeta amplicons with 250-bp paired-end reads. The paper's processing steps were these. Trimmomatic v0.33 was used to quality-trim the reads, and FLASH v1.2.11 was used to merge paired reads so that full CDR3 sequences could be recovered. MiGEC v1.2.1b assigned V, D and J germline segments to the rearranged TCRbeta sequences. Clonotype statistics, along with Shannon-Wiener diversity indices, were calculated using VDJtools v1.0.0. Except for diversity analysis, only the 250 most abundant clonotypes of each sample were used in subsequent analyses to reduce sampling bias. TCRdb cleaned the public reads at Q25 with fastp, built clones with MiXCR and kept in-frame beta chains. Rows are unified per CDR3 protein, each entry keeping the most common DNA and genes. The V and J calls were determined by TCRdb, not by the authors. This sample has approximately 340,000 distinct CDR3 sequences in its table, and approximately 64% of those were observed once. The ten largest clones capture roughly 6.5% of the sample.

The clonotype originates from a man aged 35-49 years with primary liver carcinoma and hepatitis B virus infection. The material sequenced was peripheral blood. The rearrangement combines TRBV28 with TRBJ2-7, and TRBD1 aligns with 9 junction nucleotides. CDR3 loop: CASRETGGSYEQYF. The DNA is as follows: TGTGCCAGCAGAGAGACAGGGGGGAGTTACGAGCAGTACTTC.